This T cell receptor beta chain was retrieved from a study of naive and memory T cell subsets. Two oligonucleotides, mixed equimolar, formed the beta constant-region primer covering TRBC1 and TRBC2. Ligated cDNA was amplified by four rounds of PCR with nested alpha and beta constant-region primers and SP2. Each CDR3 protein is one row after TCRdb ran MiXCR on the UMI-ligation and nested PCR reads. The sample carries a few thousand distinct CDR3 sequences, around 5.2% recorded once. General study findings and limits: From naive to CM, EM and EMRA, diversity decreased and Gini increased. Over 90% of naive TCR sequences appeared only once after error correction, unlike memory subsets.

This clonotype was recorded many times. What it recognizes is unknown. Cells stained for CD3, CD4, CD8, CD45RA, CD27 and viability were sorted into four CD45RA/CD27 subsets. Sequencing was carried out using CD4+ TEMRA cells from blood. Stated subset: effector memory re-expressing CD45RA, CD45RA+ CD27-. This TCR was sampled from a human donor in good health.

The CDR3 loop reads CASGSGNGDTQYF. CDR3 coding DNA: TGTGCCAGCGGTAGCGGGAACGGAGATACGCAGTATTTT. This sequence joins TRBV28 and TRBJ2-3, with 8 bases lining up with TRBD2. Germline CDR1 MDHEN, CDR2 SYDVKM. J lost 5 bases, V lost 8 bases, and 6 bases had no gene match. There are 13 residues in the CDR3.